This TCR beta chain is drawn from a study of cytomegalovirus exposure and HLA in healthy donors. At the level of the study: A subsequent analysis reported that the roughly 120 validation repertoires were produced on the same platform that had also been used for the 550 to 750 first-cohort repertoires.

General observations from the study: Rarity held for most TCR sequences, but there were some public TCRs that occurred in many donors.

Generated by immunoSEQ multiplex PCR, the TCRdb table keeps only in-frame clones and is missing some. Of fewer than 350,000 clones listed, approximately 87% are singletons. Deletions cut 4 bases from V and 4 bases from J, with 7 bases between. This CDR3 has 11 amino acids. Germline lookup yields CDR1 SQVTM and CDR2 ANQGSEA. For this clone: Its antigen is currently unknown.

Among the 120 subjects of the validation cohort, separate from the roughly 670-subject first cohort, were the donors. This TCR came from a woman aged 18-29 years in good health and CMV-seronegative. The sequencing input was PBMCs. The chain combines TRBV29-1 with TRBJ1-1; tentative D call: TRBD1 (5 bases). CDR3 protein: CSVGTGTEAFF. The CDR3 DNA follows: TGCAGCGTTGGTACAGGCACTGAAGCTTTCTTT.